A selection of T cell receptor beta chains follows, all from one sample in a study of cytomegalovirus exposure and HLA in healthy donors. The method was immunoSEQ multiplex PCR; TCRdb's version includes in-frame clones alone and lacks a portion of them. The sample contains about 93,000 clones, approximately 69% of which appear only once. The specimen sequenced was PBMCs. These TCRs come from a boy under 18 in good health and CMV-seropositive. The CDR3 runs from the conserved cysteine through the conserved F or W. A D gene is named only where the DNA matches it firmly. Expanded clones are given a class, and other clones once, few, many or no size at all.

TRBD1,TRBJ1-2,NA,TRBV2,16,CASSEVLRQGFKGYTF,TGTGCCAGCAGTGAAGTCCTAAGACAGGGGTTCAAAGGCTACACCTTC
TRBD1,TRBJ1-1,NA,TRBV12-5,18,CASGLVHGRGLGNTEAFF,TGTGCTAGTGGTTTGGTACACGGCAGGGGGCTTGGGAACACTGAAGCTTTCTTT
TRBD1,TRBJ2-7,NA,TRBV7-2,15,CASSSTGQGIHEQYF,TGTGCCAGCAGCTCGACGGGACAGGGGATCCACGAGCAGTACTTC
TRBD1,TRBJ1-2,NA,TRBV7-8,16,CASSPPIHTGGSANTF,TGTGCCAGCAGCCCTCCCATCCATACAGGGGGCTCTGCGAACACCTTC
TRBD1,TRBJ2-5,NA,TRBV27,13,CASSSGTGWTQYF,TGTGCCAGCAGTTCCGGGACAGGCTGGACCCAGTACTTC
NA,TRBJ1-2,NA,TRBV5-1,14,CASSPEGKAGGYTF,TGCGCCAGCAGCCCGGAGGGTAAAGCGGGGGGCTACACCTTC
TRBD2,TRBJ2-2,NA,TRBV29-1,16,CSVGTRLAGGYGELFF,TGCAGCGTTGGAACGCGACTAGCGGGAGGTTACGGGGAGCTGTTTTTT
TRBD1,TRBJ1-1,few,TRBV5-6,15,CASSLRTGTTTEAFF,TGTGCCAGCAGCTTGAGGACAGGGACGACCACTGAAGCTTTCTTT
TRBD2,TRBJ2-7,NA,TRBV2,14,CASTLSGGSYEQYF,TGTGCCAGCACCCTGAGCGGGGGGTCCTACGAGCAGTACTTC
NA,TRBJ2-3,NA,TRBV9,12,CASKSSTDTQYF,TGTGCCAGCAAATCTAGCACAGATACGCAGTATTTT
TRBD1,TRBJ1-5,once,TRBV2,17,CATQSLRDRVNNQPQHF,TGTGCCACCCAATCTCTCCGGGACAGGGTTAACAATCAGCCCCAGCATTTT
NA,TRBJ2-7,NA,TRBV6-5,15,CASSPGNPSGDEQYF,TGTGCCAGCAGTCCCGGGAATCCCTCAGGCGACGAGCAGTACTTC
TRBD2,TRBJ2-3,NA,TRBV5-1,16,CASSGGSGRAVDTQYF,TGCGCCAGCAGCGGGGGTAGCGGGAGGGCCGTGGATACGCAGTATTTT
NA,TRBJ1-2,once,TRBV19,14,CASRPGQPNYGYTF,TGTGCCAGTAGGCCCGGACAGCCGAACTATGGCTACACCTTC
NA,TRBJ1-1,NA,TRBV6-5,14,CASSSSAGNTEAFF,TGTGCCAGCAGTTCGTCGGCGGGAAACACTGAAGCTTTCTTT
NA,TRBJ1-6,NA,TRBV2,13,CASSEETESPLHF,TGTGCCAGCAGTGAAGAGACTGAGTCACCCCTCCACTTT
NA,TRBJ2-1,few,TRBV29-1,13,CSVDEGAYNEQFF,TGCAGCGTTGATGAGGGGGCCTACAATGAGCAGTTCTTC
TRBD2,TRBJ2-1,NA,TRBV12-5,20,CASGLVPDGLAGIPPNEQFF,TGTGCTAGTGGTTTGGTCCCAGACGGACTAGCGGGTATTCCACCTAATGAGCAGTTCTTC
TRBD2,TRBJ2-1,NA,TRBV12-5,14,CASGLAGDYNEQFF,TGTGCTAGTGGTCTAGCGGGGGACTACAATGAGCAGTTCTTC
NA,TRBJ1-2,NA,TRBV29-1,14,CSVDPGNLNYGYTF,TGCAGCGTTGATCCGGGGAACCTTAACTATGGCTACACCTTC
NA,TRBJ2-7,once,TRBV6-5,12,CASSLQGDEQYF,TGTGCCAGCAGTTTACAGGGAGATGAGCAGTACTTC
TRBD1,TRBJ1-3,NA,TRBV2,15,CAVTDRGGSGNTIYF,TGTGCCGTGACGGACAGGGGAGGATCTGGAAACACCATATATTTT
NA,TRBJ2-2,NA,TRBV5-1,17,CASSLVARQGSTGELFF,TGCGCCAGCAGCTTGGTAGCGCGCCAAGGTAGCACCGGGGAGCTGTTTTTT
NA,TRBJ1-1,NA,TRBV15,13,CATSRLLNTEAFF,TGTGCCACCAGCAGACTTCTGAACACTGAAGCTTTCTTT
NA,TRBJ1-5,NA,TRBV6-6,15,CASSYSMGRDQPQHF,TGTGCCAGCAGTTACTCGATGGGGAGGGATCAGCCCCAGCATTTT
TRBD1,TRBJ2-7,few,TRBV7-9,12,CASSLTGGEQYF,TGTGCCAGCAGCTTAACAGGGGGCGAGCAGTACTTC
TRBD2,TRBJ2-1,NA,TRBV9,16,CASSVVGSGRANEQFF,TGTGCCAGCAGCGTAGTCGGTAGCGGGAGGGCGAATGAGCAGTTCTTC
NA,TRBJ2-7,NA,TRBV21-1,13,CASSKDAGYEQYF,TGTGCCAGCAGCAAAGACGCAGGGTACGAGCAGTACTTC
NA,TRBJ1-1,NA,TRBV11-1,17,CASSLSGGTGKKAEAFF,TGTGCCAGCAGCTTATCAGGCGGTACAGGGAAGAAGGCTGAAGCTTTCTTT
NA,TRBJ2-3,NA,TRBV7-2,14,CASSFSRAGDTQYF,TGTGCCAGCAGCTTTTCCAGGGCTGGAGATACGCAGTATTTT
TRBD1,TRBJ1-2,once,TRBV2,15,CASSEVRGQGYGYTF,TGTGCCAGCAGTGAAGTTCGGGGACAGGGTTATGGCTACACCTTC
TRBD1,TRBJ2-1,few,TRBV5-4,17,CASSPAAQGEIRNEQFF,TGTGCCAGCAGCCCGGCCGCACAGGGGGAAATAAGGAATGAGCAGTTCTTC
TRBD1,TRBJ1-1,NA,TRBV14,16,CASSPGTGTWITEAFF,TGTGCCAGCAGCCCAGGGACAGGAACGTGGATCACTGAAGCTTTCTTT
NA,TRBJ1-2,few,TRBV18,13,CASSPQGMGGYTF,TGTGCCAGCTCACCCCAGGGGATGGGAGGCTACACCTTC
NA,TRBJ1-2,NA,TRBV6-1,14,CASSPRTVDYGYTF,TGTGCCAGCAGTCCGCGGACAGTGGACTATGGCTACACCTTC
NA,TRBJ2-4,NA,TRBV7-2,16,CASSLILQRAKNIQYF,TGTGCCAGCAGCTTAATTTTACAGAGAGCCAAAAACATTCAGTACTTC
NA,TRBJ2-2,once,TRBV11-3,14,CASSQDSYTGELFF,TGTGCCAGCAGCCAGGATAGTTACACCGGGGAGCTGTTTTTT